The TCR beta chain described here comes from a study of blood T cell repertoires in COVID-19. On the study more broadly: Samples of COVID-19 (acute and convalescent) were obtained from the United States, Italy and Spain.

Original processing notes: Amplifying reference gene primers gave estimates of nucleated cell counts. Assay: immunoSEQ multiplex PCR; the TCRdb copy retains only in-frame clones and omits some. The D gene and trimming were derived from the DNA, and the V and J assignments and clone size from that table. The sample has approximately 160,000 clones; under 90% are singletons. The sample taken for sequencing was peripheral blood. The sequence derives from a woman over 75 with acute or convalescent COVID-19.

The CDR3 region has the DNA TGTGCCAGCTCACCTCTGGACAGGGGGCGGCGTTTGACTGAAGCTTTCTTT. Protein: CASSPLDRGRRLTEAFF. The chain uses TRBV18 and TRBJ1-1; 11 nucleotides align to TRBD1. J was trimmed by 5 bases and V by 3 bases; bases with no gene match: 11. Per the germline V gene, CDR1 is KGHSH and CDR2 is LQKENI. This CDR3 comprises 17 residues.